What follows is one T cell receptor (beta chain) and its context. Its antigen is unidentified. TCRdb re-called the RACE reads through MiXCR, storing one row per CDR3 protein. Of about 98,000 distinct CDR3 sequences listed, approximately 11% are singletons. The sample is drawn from a study of human T cells and chemical hapten exposure. Study conclusions and caveats: The number of TCRs over 1 in 1000 frequency stayed unchanged after DPC.

Documented time point: pre-sensitization, week 0. The treatment was: therapeutic diphenylcyclopropenone sensitization with weekly scalp DPC. The CDR3 is 14 residues long. Germline V gene lookup returns CDR1 SGHTA and CDR2 FQGTGA. Trimming left V 2 bases short and J 6 bases short, with 11 bases between. Sample: whole blood, taken in connection with sensitization to the hapten diphenylcyclopropenone (DPC). The receptor comes from a woman aged 55-70 years with alopecia areata. Some clones in this sample may be carry-over from other donors' samples. The chain uses TRBV7-3 and TRBJ2-1; possible D gene TRBD2, 5 bases. This CDR3 is CASSLEPGSNEQFF. The CDR3 DNA follows: TGTGCCAGCAGCTTAGAGCCGGGGTCCAATGAGCAGTTCTTC. Full variable domain (outside the CDR3, taken from reference TRBV7-3 and TRBJ2-1): GAGVSQTPSNKVTEKGKYVELRCDPISGHTALYWYRQSLGQGPEFLIYFQGTGAADDSGLPNDRFFAVRPEGSVSTLKIQRTERGDSAVYLCASSLEPGSNEQFFGPGTRLTVL.